The entry below describes one TCR beta chain. The antigen remains undetermined. The PCR employed 60 Vbeta primers together with 13 Jbeta primers. The assay was immunoSEQ multiplex PCR, and TCRdb's table has in-frame clones only and misses some. The data contain about 140,000 clones, around three quarters of them singletons. V dropped 5 bases and J dropped 9; count of bases not matched to a gene: 8. Per germline, CDR1 PRHDT and CDR2 FYEKMQ (reference sequence). The CDR3 runs to 13 residues. The data are from a study of cytomegalovirus exposure and HLA in healthy donors. Overall study results and limits: Later analysis indicated greater clonal expansion among HLA-associated TCR beta chains than among equally common other chains. Cytomegalovirus association was assigned to about 150 TCR beta chains. A few of the chains that were CMV-associated were confirmed in vitro to be specific for CMV antigens. A classifier reportedly called cytomegalovirus status with high sensitivity and specificity.

The V gene is TRBV13, the J gene TRBJ1-1; 8 bases agree with TRBD1. Sequencing input: PBMCs. The sequence was collected from a man in his forties or fifties in good health and CMV-seropositive. Here the CDR3 reads CASSKGTGMKAFF. The CDR3 DNA reads as TGTGCCAGCAGCAAAGGGACAGGCATGAAAGCTTTCTTT.